This TCR beta chain derives from a study of cytomegalovirus exposure and HLA in healthy donors listed by TCRdb under 2017. General notes on the study: An earlier analysis of some 600 of the donors reported 276 Gb of sequence data and around 120 million unique TCR beta sequences obtained from about 179 million T cells. Roughly 300 gigabases of sequencing data and approximately 91 million unique TCR sequences made up an early release that covered approximately 700 HLA-typed donors. Among the approximately 430 genotyped donors, around 81% belonged to the genetic ancestry cluster associated with self-reported Caucasian donors. The study was designed to test whether signatures of past pathogen exposure could be identified by cataloging public T cell receptors. The study used immunosequencing to profile the T cell repertoires of approximately 650 subjects and linked those repertoires to cytomegalovirus serostatus. Besides the first cohort of some 670 subjects, a separate validation cohort made up of some 110 different subjects was used. To predict cytomegalovirus infection status, the study brought together high-throughput TCR immunosequencing, statistical association of individual TCRs with disease status, and machine learning. To study patterns of TCR occurrence, a later analysis re-analyzed previously published TCR beta repertoires from 666 donors and added high-resolution HLA genotyping. In the later analysis, no new phenotypic data were used to find candidate immune exposures; instead, reliance was placed on TCR beta sequences and their occurrence across donors. An earlier analysis of roughly 600 of the donors used high-throughput TCR beta sequencing to judge whether each TCR beta V gene segment behaved as functional or pseudogenic. Donor age, sex, ethnicity and CMV serostatus were compiled alongside the repertoire data. A later genetic analysis used genome-wide SNP genotypes for about 55% of the 666 donors, treating that subset as a discovery cohort. Every repertoire in the discovery cohort had been generated on one and the same sequencing platform. HLA typing included class I and class II loci at four-digit resolution. The number of donors typed differed by locus, with about 629-630 for A, B, C, DRB1 and DQB1, 522 for DQA1, approximately 570 for DPA1, and some 440 for DPB1. About 5 DR-DQ haplotypes were handled as single units for association and clustering, since linkage in the cohort was strong. Among 398 genotyped donors of the cohort, an average of around 220,000 unique TCR beta nucleotide sequences was sequenced per donor, of which approximately 18% were non-productive. Paper-wide results and their limitations: An association between a missense DCLRE1C variant and V-gene and J-gene trimming of TCR beta chains was found in a later genetic analysis and replicated in an independent cohort. In a later analysis, HLA-associated TCR beta chains showed more clonal expansion and lower generation probabilities than non-associated chains that were equally common. The classifier was reported to diagnose cytomegalovirus status with high specificity and sensitivity in both the original cohort and the validation cohort. Immune exposure information for the cohort was limited to CMV serostatus. Assigning TCR associations to individual alleles was difficult when HLA alleles, especially DR and DQ, strongly co-occurred. A cluster of highly shared sequence variants was judged likely to represent a technical artifact of the sequencing pipeline. The authors suggested that the approach could potentially be generalized to other disease states and immunological phenotypes. In an earlier analysis of 587 of the donors, most TCR beta V segments appeared in productive rearrangements about 87% or about 30% of the time, broadly matching IMGT annotations. A further reported finding was that TCR beta sequences accurately predicted the HLA-A and HLA-B alleles for most subjects in the first cohort. In the study, about 150 TCR beta chains were listed as associated with cytomegalovirus. Because counts were too low, 15 to 20 rarely observed V segments, including chromosome 9 orphons, were excluded from the earlier analysis of several hundred of the donors. Most TCR sequences were observed very rarely across donors, whereas some public TCRs were present in many individuals. Because HLA typing was missing for some donors at each locus, association tests included only the typed subset. According to a later analysis, most CMV-associated TCR beta chains appeared to be HLA-restricted, and the HLA associations seemed to be driven largely by CMV exposure. Linkage disequilibrium might explain the correlated functional status among segregating V segments, but an unknown experimental factor could not be ruled out. In a later analysis, several top co-occurrence clusters were reported to appear linked to parvovirus B19, influenza, CMV and Epstein-Barr virus. Sequencing depth was assumed to be roughly uniform across donors in the presence/absence analyses, though that assumption may not hold. Some IMGT-functional V segments, including TRBV6-2 and TRBV6-3, could not be told apart with the 87-base-pair reads, so those segments were excluded. At a false discovery rate of 0.05, a later analysis linked 15,000 to 20,000 TCR beta sequences to specific HLA alleles. According to a later analysis, TCR association rates differed among HLA loci, with DRB1 alleles showing the most associated TCRs and HLA-C alleles showing the fewest. Compared with the roughly 670-donor mean, donors in an Asian-associated ancestry cluster had fewer N-insertions in productive TCRs, according to a later genetic analysis. A few of the identified cytomegalovirus-associated TCR beta chains were confirmed in vitro to be specific for cytomegalovirus antigens. This cohort had only TCR beta chains sequenced, and the lack of alpha or paired-chain data limited which features could be detected.

As regards this clone: This clone's antigen is unknown. No base quality values were provided; no much bigger clone lies one nucleotide off.

The library was produced with the immunoSEQ multiplex PCR assay. For the multiplex PCR, a mixture combining 60 forward primers for TCR Vbeta segments and 13 reverse primers for TCR Jbeta segments was used. Amplification of the CDR3 region of rearranged TCR beta genes was performed with a multiplex PCR assay on genomic DNA. On the Illumina HiSeq System, the amplified TCR beta libraries were sequenced as 87-base-pair reads. In the authors' own workflow: A later analysis counted about 80 million unique TCR beta chains across the 700 or so repertoires, and some 12 million of these chains were shared by at least two donors. A nearest-neighbor algorithm error-corrected the raw reads and collapsed the reads into unique sequences, merging closely related sequences to remove PCR and sequencing errors. To assign V, D and J gene segments, CDR3 sequences were aligned to IMGT reference sequences. For a sequence to be retained, at least a six-nucleotide match to both a V gene segment and a J gene segment was required. A rearrangement counted as productive if the CDR3 had no stop codons and remained in frame with V and J, and every other rearrangement counted as non-productive. Following IMGT convention, CDR3 was defined as the stretch from the second conserved V-encoded cysteine to the conserved J-encoded phenylalanine. In an earlier analysis of around 540 of the donors, sequences lacking an unambiguous match to a single V gene segment were excluded. In an earlier analysis of a few hundred of the donors, V segments were called functional above 56.7% productive rearrangements and were called segregating when the between-donor standard deviation exceeded 5%. To diagnose cytomegalovirus status from the catalog of TCR beta chain sequences, a statistical classification framework was built. In a later analysis, V and J genes were assigned by comparing TCR nucleotide sequences against IMGT/GENE-DB human TR gene sequences. A later analysis assigned CDR3 sequences and most-parsimonious VDJ recombination scenarios with the TCRdist pipeline. In a later analysis, every TCR beta chain was defined by the combination of its CDR3 amino acid sequence and its V-gene family, and reads without a unique V-gene family were dropped. As a way to deal with suspected cross-contamination and a sequencing artifact, a later analysis dropped over 550 nucleotide sequences that were highly shared and had low generation probability. In a later analysis, a clonal expansion index for each public chain was calculated from normalized within-repertoire ranks of inferred template counts. A later analysis computed generation probabilities with a VDJ recombination model fitted to out-of-frame rearrangements, and checked the results against IGoR. A later analysis scored TCR-TCR, TCR-HLA and TCR-CMV co-occurrence with hypergeometric tests, applying a repertoire-size bias correction to TCR pairs. In a later analysis, false discovery rates were estimated by permuting HLA or CMV assignments 20 times. A later analysis grouped co-occurring TCRs with DBSCAN, adding TCRdist sequence similarity when clustering within HLA-allele-positive subsets. Co-occurrence clustering excluded repertoires with fewer than 30,000 or more than 120,000 public chains, plus five with anomalous nucleotide sharing. Drawn from immuneACCESS, this table holds only the in-frame rearrangements with V and J called that TCRdb kept. Clones are partly lost; checked studies trace under half to an unresolved V gene and leave the rest unexplained. V, J and clone size reflect that table, while D and trimming were determined from the DNA. Within this sample are 90,000 or so clones, with about two thirds of them counted one time only. The ten largest clones capture roughly 2.6% of the sample.

V is cut back by 5 bases and J by 7 bases, with 9 bases in the junction unmatched. Including cysteine and phenylalanine, the CDR3 has 15 amino acids. This entry keeps only the CDR3 DNA: 45 bases, framed from base 1. CDR1 and CDR2 are read off the germline V gene as SGHNT and YENEEA. The cohort consisted of 666 healthy bone marrow donors. Cohort members were all nominally healthy when sampled, although unrecorded immune exposures were likely present. The donor tested CMV seronegative, placing the donor among the roughly 350 seronegative members of the cohort. Each donor provided a peripheral blood sample, and peripheral blood mononuclear cells were used for TCR beta sequencing. The Qiagen DNeasy Blood Extraction Kit was used to extract genomic DNA from the blood cell samples.

The specimen was PBMCs. This TCR was recovered from a man aged 50-60 years in good health and CMV-seronegative. The receptor chain draws on TRBV11-3 and TRBJ2-5; 11 junctional bases match TRBD2. The nucleotide sequence reads as follows: TGTGCCAGCAGCCAGAGCACTAGCGGGGGAGGGACCCAGTACTTC. Its coded protein is CASSQSTSGGGTQYF.